This T cell receptor (beta chain) was identified in a study of T cells in Graves' hyperthyroidism and ophthalmopathy. Study-wide context: The blood sample was taken at first diagnosis, before treatment began.

TCR beta CDR3 region amplification was performed from RNA transcripts. First-round RT-PCR of the TCR CDR3 relied on the HTBI primer set. One entry per CDR3 protein results from TCRdb running MiXCR on the multiplex PCR reads. The data hold fewer than 900,000 distinct CDR3 sequences, with about 17% observed a single time. Stable Graves' hyperthyroidism denoted no ophthalmopathy progression over 18 months. Hyperthyroidism was newly diagnosed in patients aged 18 to 65 (duration under 2 months). The receptor was derived from a man aged 18 to 29 with Graves' hyperthyroidism. The source material was blood.

The CDR3 coding sequence is TGTGCCACCAGTGAGAGGGGCAGTGGCAACACTGAAGCTTTCTTT. It is translated as CATSERGSGNTEAFF. The V and J genes are TRBV24-1 and TRBJ1-1; tentative D call: TRBD1 (5 bases). CDR3 length: 15 residues. In germline, CDR1 is KGHDR, CDR2 SFDVKD. V dropped 4 bases and J dropped 2 bases, with 13 bases sitting between them.